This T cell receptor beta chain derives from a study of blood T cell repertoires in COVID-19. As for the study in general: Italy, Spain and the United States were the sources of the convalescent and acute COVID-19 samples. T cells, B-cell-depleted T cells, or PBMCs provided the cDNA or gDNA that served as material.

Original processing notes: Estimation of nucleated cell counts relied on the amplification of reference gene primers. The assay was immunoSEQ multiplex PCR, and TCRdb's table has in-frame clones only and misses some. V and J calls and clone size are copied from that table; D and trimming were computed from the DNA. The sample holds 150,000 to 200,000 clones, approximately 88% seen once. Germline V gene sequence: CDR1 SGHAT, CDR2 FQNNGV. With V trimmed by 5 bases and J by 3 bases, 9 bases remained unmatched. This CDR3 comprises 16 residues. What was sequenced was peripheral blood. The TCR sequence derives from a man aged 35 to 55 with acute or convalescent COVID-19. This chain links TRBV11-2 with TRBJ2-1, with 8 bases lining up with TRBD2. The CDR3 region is CASSPVRGGNYNEQFF. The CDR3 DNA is TGTGCCAGCAGCCCGGTTCGCGGGGGGAACTACAATGAGCAGTTCTTC.